The 28 T cell receptor beta chains presented below share a single source sample, sequenced in a study of blood T cells in healthy people across ages. A J-beta primer mix and a sample-barcoded 5' primer were used in a second PCR of about 7 to 12 cycles. TCRdb processed the 5' RACE reads anew with MiXCR; each CDR3 protein has one entry. The sample carries about a million distinct CDR3 sequences, about 53% recorded once. Sequenced sample: blood. The origin of the receptors is a woman in her sixties or seventies in good health.

This clonotype turned up a few times. The gene calls are TRBV7-8 and TRBJ1-5; possibly TRBD1 for D (6 bases). V was cut by 5 bases and J by 6 bases, with 17 bases left in between. Germline values: CDR1 SGHVS, CDR2 FQNEAQ. CDR3 length: 15 amino acids. The CDR3 reads CASSQITGIAQPQHF. CDR3 sequence (DNA): TGTGCCAGCAGCCAAATAACAGGGATCGCTCAGCCCCAGCATTTT.

There are many counts of this clonotype. The chain has TRBV29-1 and TRBJ2-1, with 9 bases identical to TRBD2. This CDR3 spans 16 amino acids. From germline, CDR1 is SQVTM and CDR2 ANQGSEA. With V trimmed by 6 bases and J by 0 bases, 9 bases remained unmatched. In nucleotides, the CDR3 is TGCAGCGTAGTTAGCGGGAGCGGTGGCTCCTACAATGAGCAGTTCTTC. It codes for CSVVSGSGGSYNEQFF.

The gene calls are TRBV11-2 and TRBJ2-5; D possibly corresponds to TRBD2 (5 bases). Germline V gene sequence: CDR1 SGHAT, CDR2 FQNNGV. V lost 4 bases to trimming and J lost 4 bases, with 16 bases between them. This CDR3 spans 15 amino acids. CDR3 bases: TGTGCCAGCAGCTCCAACCCACTAGGGCGAGAGACCCAGTACTTC. Its translation: CASSSNPLGRETQYF.

The chain combines TRBV7-8 with TRBJ2-7; D uncertain. The CDR3 consists of 11 residues. The germline V gene encodes CDR1 SGHVS and CDR2 FQNEAQ. V dropped 1 base and J dropped 6 bases, with 4 bases sitting between them. CDR3 coding DNA: TGTGCCAGCAGCTTAGTAGTCGAGCAGTACTTC. Translating gives CASSLVVEQYF.

V usage is TRBV15 and J usage is TRBJ2-7, with D unresolved. The CDR3 sequence is 13 residues long. The germline CDR1 and CDR2 sequences are LNHNV and YYDKDF (reference sequence). Trimming took off 0 bases at V and 7 bases at J, with 10 bases between the two ends. The CDR3 loop reads CATSRDRGREQYF. The CDR3 DNA follows: TGTGCCACCAGCAGAGATCGCGGCCGGGAGCAGTACTTC.

This chain links TRBV5-1 with TRBJ2-3, with TRBD2 as a possible D gene (5 bases). This CDR3 is 14 amino acids long. V was trimmed by 6 bases and J by 1 base, leaving 12 bases between them. Germline CDR1 reads SGHRS; CDR2 reads YFSETQ. The CDR3 DNA reads TGCGCCAGCAATGTAGTGGGAGGCACAGATACGCAGTATTTT. Encoded protein: CASNVVGGTDTQYF.

There are a few counts of this clonotype. The chain uses TRBV24-1 and TRBJ2-3; no definite D call. The CDR3 totals 15 residues. Per germline, CDR1 KGHDR and CDR2 SFDVKD. Trimming took off 3 bases at V and 2 bases at J, with 11 bases between the two ends. CDR3 in amino acids: CATSDPPTSTDTQYF. CDR3 DNA sequence: TGTGCCACCAGTGATCCCCCGACTTCCACAGATACGCAGTATTTT.

The chain uses TRBV20-1 and TRBJ1-6; D might be TRBD1 (6 bases). The CDR3 spans 13 residues. Trimming took off 6 bases at V and 9 bases at J, with 15 bases between the two ends. Germline loops: CDR1 DFQATT, CDR2 SNEGSKA (reference sequence). The CDR3: CSARGGGSSPLHF. CDR3 nucleotide sequence: TGCAGTGCCCGGGGAGGGGGGAGTTCACCCCTCCACTTT.

As concerns this clonotype: The germline gene is not matched at one end of the junction; a read error may be the cause. The chain joins TRBV7-3 to TRBJ2-7; D not resolved. The CDR3 has 13 residues. Germline-derived CDR1 and CDR2 are SGHTA and FQGTGA. Written as DNA, the CDR3 is TGTGCCAGCAGCTTAGACCGTACCTACGAGCGGTACTTC. Amino acid sequence: CASSLDRTYERYF.

The rearrangement uses TRBV4-1 and TRBJ2-5, with D tentatively TRBD2 (5 bases). The CDR3 sequence is 16 residues long. Germline V CDR1 and CDR2: MGHRA, YSYEKL. Trimming pared 0 bases from V and 3 bases from J, leaving 14 bases between. For the CDR3, the DNA is TGCGCCAGCAGCCAAGATTTGACGGCGGGTAAAGAGACCCAGTACTTC. As protein: CASSQDLTAGKETQYF.

V gene TRBV10-3 combines with J gene TRBJ2-1; 8 nucleotides match TRBD2. CDR3 size: 16 residues. V shed 5 bases, J shed 9 bases, and the junction held 15 bases outside the gene matches. Per the germline V gene, CDR1 is ENHRY and CDR2 is SYGVKD. The chain's CDR3 is CAISWAGGLRAGEQFF. In nucleotides, the CDR3 is TGTGCCATCAGTTGGGCGGGAGGTCTCCGTGCGGGTGAGCAGTTCTTC.

The chain links TRBV7-2 to TRBJ2-7; tentatively, D is TRBD1 (5 bases). This CDR3 spans 14 amino acids. Trimming shortened V by 7 bases and J by 0 bases, and 13 bases separated the two germline ends. The germline CDR1 and CDR2 sequences are SGHTA and FQGNSA. The CDR3 nucleotides read TGTGCCAGCACCCTCTTCCAGGGCTCCTACGAGCAGTACTTC. It specifies CASTLFQGSYEQYF. The full variable domain, completed using reference TRBV7-2 and TRBJ2-7, is GAGVSQSPSNKVTEKGKDVELRCDPISGHTALYWYRQSLGQGLEFLIYFQGNSAPDKSGLPSDRFSAERTGGSVSTLTIQRTQQEDSAVYLCASTLFQGSYEQYFGPGTRLTVT.

The genes are TRBV3-1 and TRBJ1-2, with 8 bases that match TRBD1. The CDR3 is 14 amino acids. The J segment lost 7 bases and the V segment lost 1 base, leaving 5 bases of the junction unmatched. Per the germline V gene, CDR1 is LGHDT and CDR2 is YNNKEL (reference sequence). The CDR3 nucleotides read TGTGCCAGCAGCCAAGGAGCAGGGGGCGGTGGCTACACCTTC. It specifies CASSQGAGGGGYTF.

Written as DNA, the CDR3 is TGTGCCAGCAGCAACCTAGCGGGAGGGGACGGAGATACGCAGTATTTT. It translates to CASSNLAGGDGDTQYF. The V call is TRBV7-9, the J call TRBJ2-3; 12 nucleotides align to TRBD2. V shed 5 bases, J shed 5 bases, and the junction held 8 bases outside the gene matches. The CDR3 runs to 16 residues. Looked up from germline, CDR1 is SEHNR and CDR2 is FQNEAQ (reference sequence).

This clonotype was detected only a few times. The chain couples TRBV7-2 to TRBJ2-1; a possible D gene is TRBD2 (5 bases). V was cut by 2 bases and J by 2 bases, with 10 bases left in between. This CDR3 contains 15 residues. The V gene's germline CDR1 is SGHTA and CDR2 FQGNSA. CDR3: CASSLMRVTYNEQFF. The CDR3 DNA follows: TGTGCCAGCAGCTTAATGCGGGTGACCTACAATGAGCAGTTCTTC.

This clonotype was picked up a small number of times. The chain combines TRBV6-6 with TRBJ1-4; tentatively, D is TRBD1 (5 bases). The CDR3 loop spans 14 amino acids. The germline V gene has CDR1 MNHNY and CDR2 SVGAGI (reference sequence). The V gene lost 6 bases and the J gene lost 5 bases, with 13 bases spanning the gap. The CDR3 loop reads CASSDGTANEKLFF. For the CDR3, the DNA is TGTGCCAGCAGCGACGGGACGGCAAATGAAAAACTGTTTTTT.

This clonotype was picked up a small number of times. The chain has TRBV5-1 and TRBJ2-4; TRBD1 matches 7 bases. The DNA matches TRBJ2-7 better at its end, which makes the J call doubtful. Germline V CDR1 and CDR2: SGHRS, YFSETQ. The CDR3 totals 15 residues. Here the CDR3 DNA reads TGCGCCAGCAGCTTTTCACAGGGGAGAACCTACGAGCAGTACTTC. Its protein is CASSFSQGRTYEQYF.

The gene calls are TRBV5-1 and TRBJ2-7; D is possibly TRBD1 or TRBD2 (5 bases each). The CDR3 consists of 14 residues. V shed 5 bases and J shed 2 bases, with 14 bases lying between them. CDR1 and CDR2 from the germline V gene are SGHRS and YFSETQ. The CDR3 sequence: CASRPGPSTYEQYF. Written as DNA, the CDR3 is TGCGCCAGCAGGCCGGGACCTTCGACCTACGAGCAGTACTTC.

The chain combines TRBV7-3 with TRBJ2-3; TRBD2 agrees at 12 bases. Germline V lookup: CDR1 SGHTA, CDR2 FQGTGA. This CDR3 has 16 amino acids. V trimming: 3 bases; J trimming: 6 bases; junction bases outside the gene matches: 7. In DNA form, the CDR3 reads TGTGCCAGCAGCTTTGCACTAGCGGGAGGAGTTGATACGCAGTATTTT. Translation: CASSFALAGGVDTQYF.

This clonotype was seen ten or more times. The chain links TRBV7-8 to TRBJ2-5, with D perhaps matching TRBD2 (5 bases). The CDR3 has 13 amino acids. The V gene's germline CDR1 is SGHVS and CDR2 FQNEAQ. V lost 6 bases to trimming and J lost 7 bases, with 15 bases between them. The CDR3 sequence: CASRMDREGTQYF. Here the CDR3 DNA reads TGTGCCAGCAGGATGGACCGGGAAGGGACCCAGTACTTC.

V gene TRBV20-1 combines with J gene TRBJ2-5; 11 nucleotides line up with TRBD2. The DNA end favors TRBJ2-7, so the J call may be wrong. Germline V gene lookup returns CDR1 DFQATT and CDR2 SNEGSKA (reference sequence). The CDR3 has 14 residues. The CDR3 DNA sequence: TGCAGTGCCAGCTCTAGCGGGAGGCCCCGCGAGCAGTACTTC. As protein: CSASSSGRPREQYF.

The J gene is TRBJ2-7, the V gene TRBV20-1; TRBD2 is a possible D gene (5 bases). The germline gives CDR1 DFQATT, CDR2 SNEGSKA (reference sequence). The CDR3 is made up of 13 amino acids. Trimming took 4 bases from V and 4 from J, leaving 14 bases between them. DNA for the CDR3: TGCAGTGCTAACGAGGGCGCGGGTTACGAGCAGTACTTC. Protein sequence: CSANEGAGYEQYF.

This clonotype was counted at least ten times. V and J are TRBV7-9 and TRBJ2-3; TRBD2 is a possible D gene (6 bases). The germline V and J ends were trimmed by 2 bases and 3 bases, with 9 bases remaining between them. This CDR3 has 14 amino acids. Germline CDR1 reads SEHNR; CDR2 reads FQNEAQ (reference sequence). CDR3 nucleotide sequence: TGTGCCAGCAGCTTATACGGGGGAACAGATACGCAGTATTTT. Protein: CASSLYGGTDTQYF.

The rearrangement uses TRBV20-1 and TRBJ2-2; D unresolved. The CDR3 spans 11 residues. Trimming shortened V by 1 base and J by 6 bases, and 3 bases separated the two germline ends. The germline gives CDR1 DFQATT, CDR2 SNEGSKA (reference sequence). DNA for the CDR3: TGCAGTGCTAGAGGGTCCGGGGAGCTGTTTTTT. It encodes CSARGSGELFF.

To note about this clonotype: The junction shows a germline mismatch at one end, possibly a read error. The V and J genes are TRBV20-1 and TRBJ2-5, with 10 bases lining up with TRBD1. CDR1 and CDR2 (germline): DFQATT, SNEGSKA (reference sequence). The length of the CDR3 is 15 residues. The CDR3 sequence: CGAMRTGGVGETQYF. The CDR3 DNA is TGCGGTGCTATGAGGACAGGGGGGGTAGGAGAGACCCAGTACTTC.

The rearrangement uses TRBV7-2 and TRBJ2-1; 9 bases line up with TRBD2. Germline CDR1 reads SGHTA; CDR2 reads FQGNSA. The J segment lost 8 bases and the V segment lost 5 bases, leaving 13 bases of the junction unmatched. This CDR3 is 16 amino acids long. The CDR3 protein is CASSSGGTTEVHEQFF. In nucleotides, the CDR3 is TGTGCCAGCAGCAGCGGGGGGACAACCGAGGTCCATGAGCAGTTCTTC.

This clonotype was seen only once. The rearrangement uses TRBV4-2 and TRBJ1-2; D might be TRBD1 (5 bases). V dropped 6 bases and J dropped 3 bases, with 14 bases sitting between them. In germline, CDR1 is LGHNA, CDR2 YNFKEQ. There are 14 residues in the CDR3. For the CDR3, the DNA is TGTGCCAGCAGACGGGACGGAATTGACTATGGCTACACCTTC. Its translation is CASRRDGIDYGYTF.

The rearrangement joins TRBV7-2 to TRBJ2-5, with D perhaps matching TRBD1 (5 bases). Near its end, the DNA agrees better with TRBJ2-4, so the J call may be wrong. There are 13 residues in the CDR3. Germline values: CDR1 SGHTA, CDR2 FQGNSA. CDR3 sequence (DNA): TGTGCCAGCAGAAAGGACAACTGGGGCATTCAGTACTTC. Translated: CASRKDNWGIQYF.